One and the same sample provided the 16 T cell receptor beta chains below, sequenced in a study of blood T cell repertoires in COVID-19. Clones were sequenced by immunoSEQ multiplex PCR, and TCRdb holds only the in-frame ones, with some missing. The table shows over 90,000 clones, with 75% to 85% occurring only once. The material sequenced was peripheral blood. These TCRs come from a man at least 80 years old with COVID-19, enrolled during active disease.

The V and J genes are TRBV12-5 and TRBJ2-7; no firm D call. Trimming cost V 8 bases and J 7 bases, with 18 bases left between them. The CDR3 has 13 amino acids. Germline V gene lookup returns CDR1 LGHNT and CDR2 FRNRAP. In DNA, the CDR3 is TGTGCTAGTCCGGTTTTGCCACGGTTGGAGCAGTACTTC. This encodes CASPVLPRLEQYF.

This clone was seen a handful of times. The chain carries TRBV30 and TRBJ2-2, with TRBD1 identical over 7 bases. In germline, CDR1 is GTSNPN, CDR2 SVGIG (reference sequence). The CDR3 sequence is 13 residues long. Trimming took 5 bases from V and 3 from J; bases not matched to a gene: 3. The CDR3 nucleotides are TGTGCCTGGGACAGGGTCCACACCGGGGAGCTGTTTTTT. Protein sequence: CAWDRVHTGELFF. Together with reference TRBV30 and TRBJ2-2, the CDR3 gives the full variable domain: SQTIHQWPATLVQPVGSPLSLECTVEGTSNPNLYWYRQAAGRGLQLLFYSVGIGQISSEVPQNLSASRPQDRQFILSSKKLLLSDSGFYLCAWDRVHTGELFFGEGSRLTVL.

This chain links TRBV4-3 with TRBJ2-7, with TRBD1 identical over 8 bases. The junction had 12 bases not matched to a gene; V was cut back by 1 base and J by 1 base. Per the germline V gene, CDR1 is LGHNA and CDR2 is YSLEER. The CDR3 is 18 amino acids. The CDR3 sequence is CASSQGGPDRAGSYEQYF. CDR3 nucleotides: TGCGCCAGCAGCCAAGGTGGCCCGGACAGGGCGGGATCCTACGAGCAGTACTTC.

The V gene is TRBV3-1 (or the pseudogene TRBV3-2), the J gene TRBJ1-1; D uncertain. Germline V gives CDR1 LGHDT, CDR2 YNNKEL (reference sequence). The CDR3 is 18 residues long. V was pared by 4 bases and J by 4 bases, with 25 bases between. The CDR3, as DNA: TGTGCCAGCAGCCGCGAGGGCGGCCTTAAGGGAGAAGGCACTGAAGCTTTCTTT. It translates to CASSREGGLKGEGTEAFF.

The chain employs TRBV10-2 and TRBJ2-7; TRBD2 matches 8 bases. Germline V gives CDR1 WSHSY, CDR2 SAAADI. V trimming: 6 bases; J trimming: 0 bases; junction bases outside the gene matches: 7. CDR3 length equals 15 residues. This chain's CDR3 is CASRETTSASYEQYF. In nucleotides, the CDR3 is TGCGCCAGCAGGGAAACGACTAGCGCCTCCTACGAGCAGTACTTC.

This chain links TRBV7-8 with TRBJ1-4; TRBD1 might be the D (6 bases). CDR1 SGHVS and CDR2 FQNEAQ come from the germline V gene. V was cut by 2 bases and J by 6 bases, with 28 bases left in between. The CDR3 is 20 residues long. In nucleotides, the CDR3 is TGTGCCAGCAGCTTATTTAAAGGACAGCGCTTCGGGGTAACGGATGAAAAACTGTTTTTT. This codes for CASSLFKGQRFGVTDEKLFF.

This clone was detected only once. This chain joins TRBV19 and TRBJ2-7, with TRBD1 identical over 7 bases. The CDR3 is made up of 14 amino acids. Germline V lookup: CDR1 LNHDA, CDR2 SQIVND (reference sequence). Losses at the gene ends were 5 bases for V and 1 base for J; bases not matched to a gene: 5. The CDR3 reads CASSPGTASYEQYF. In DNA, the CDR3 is TGTGCCAGTAGTCCGGGGACAGCTTCCTACGAGCAGTACTTC.

The CDR3, as DNA: TGCAGCGTTGAAGATACGGGGGCAACTAATGAAAAACTGTTTTTT. Protein: CSVEDTGATNEKLFF. The chain is built from TRBV29-1 and TRBJ1-4; D might be TRBD1 (5 bases). The length of the CDR3 is 15 residues. Germline V gene sequence: CDR1 SQVTM, CDR2 ANQGSEA. V lost 0 bases and J lost 0, with 8 bases in between.

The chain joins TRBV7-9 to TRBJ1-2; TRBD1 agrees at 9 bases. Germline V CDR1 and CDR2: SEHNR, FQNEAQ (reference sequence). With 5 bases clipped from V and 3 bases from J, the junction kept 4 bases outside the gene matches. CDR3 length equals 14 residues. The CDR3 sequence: CASSERQGDYGYTF. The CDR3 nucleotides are TGTGCCAGCAGCGAACGACAGGGGGACTATGGCTACACCTTC.

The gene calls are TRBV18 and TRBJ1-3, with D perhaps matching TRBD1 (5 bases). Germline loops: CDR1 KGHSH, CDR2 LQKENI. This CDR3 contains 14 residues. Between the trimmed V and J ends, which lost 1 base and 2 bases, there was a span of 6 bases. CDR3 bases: TGTGCCAGCTCACCACAGGGGCCTGGAAACACCATATATTTT. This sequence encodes CASSPQGPGNTIYF.

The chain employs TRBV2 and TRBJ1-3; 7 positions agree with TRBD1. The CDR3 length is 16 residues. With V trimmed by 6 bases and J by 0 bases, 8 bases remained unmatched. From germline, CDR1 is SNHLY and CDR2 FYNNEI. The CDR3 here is CASSWLAGGSGNTIYF. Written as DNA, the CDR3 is TGTGCCAGCAGCTGGCTGGCAGGGGGCTCTGGAAACACCATATATTTT.

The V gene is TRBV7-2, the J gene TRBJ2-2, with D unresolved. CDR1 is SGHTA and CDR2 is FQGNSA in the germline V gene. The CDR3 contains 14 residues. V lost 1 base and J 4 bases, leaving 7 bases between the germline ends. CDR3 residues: CASSLVSSTGELFF. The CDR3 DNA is TGTGCCAGCAGCTTAGTTTCTAGCACCGGGGAGCTGTTTTTT.

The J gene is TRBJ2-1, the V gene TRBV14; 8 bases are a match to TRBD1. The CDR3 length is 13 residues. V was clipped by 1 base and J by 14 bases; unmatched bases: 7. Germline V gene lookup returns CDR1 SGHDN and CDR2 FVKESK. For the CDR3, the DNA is TGTGCCAGCAGCCAAGGTGGACAGGGATTGAAGTTCTTC. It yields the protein CASSQGGQGLKFF.

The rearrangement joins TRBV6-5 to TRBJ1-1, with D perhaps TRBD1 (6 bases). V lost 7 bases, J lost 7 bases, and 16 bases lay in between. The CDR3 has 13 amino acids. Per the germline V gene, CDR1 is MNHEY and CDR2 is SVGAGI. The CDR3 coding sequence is TGTGCCAGCAAGGGCAGGGGCTCAGGTGAAGCTTTCTTT. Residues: CASKGRGSGEAFF.

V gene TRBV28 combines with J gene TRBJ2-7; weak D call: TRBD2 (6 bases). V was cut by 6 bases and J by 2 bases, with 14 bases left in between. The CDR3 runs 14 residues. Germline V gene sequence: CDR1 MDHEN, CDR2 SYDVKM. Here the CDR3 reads CASSPAGTTYEQYF. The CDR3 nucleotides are TGTGCCAGCAGCCCCGCGGGAACGACCTACGAGCAGTACTTC.

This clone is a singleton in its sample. The CDR3: CATSDWDSMNEQYF. The CDR3 coding sequence is TGTGCCACCAGTGATTGGGACAGCATGAACGAGCAGTACTTC. This chain links TRBV24-1 with TRBJ2-7, with 7 bases that match TRBD1. The trim removed 2 bases at V and 5 bases at J, leaving 5 bases unmatched. Germline loops: CDR1 KGHDR, CDR2 SFDVKD. The CDR3 has 14 amino acids.